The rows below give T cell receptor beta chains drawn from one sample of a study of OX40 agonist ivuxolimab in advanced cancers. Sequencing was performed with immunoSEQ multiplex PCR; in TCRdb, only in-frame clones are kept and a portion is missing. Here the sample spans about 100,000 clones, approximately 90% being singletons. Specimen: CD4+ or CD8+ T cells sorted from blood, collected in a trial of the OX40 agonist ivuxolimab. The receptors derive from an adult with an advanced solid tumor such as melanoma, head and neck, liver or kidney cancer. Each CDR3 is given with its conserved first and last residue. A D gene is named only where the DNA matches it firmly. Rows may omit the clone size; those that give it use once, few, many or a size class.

CDR3nt: TGCAGCGTCAAAGGGGGGGATACGCAGTATTTT
CDR3aa: CSVKGGDTQYF
d_gene: .
abundance: .
j_gene: TRBJ2-3
v_gene: TRBV29-1
len: 11

CDR3nt: TGTGCCAGCAGCGGTCGCAATCAGCCCCAGCATTTT
CDR3aa: CASSGRNQPQHF
d_gene: .
abundance: few
j_gene: TRBJ1-5
v_gene: TRBV2
len: 12

CDR3nt: TGTGCCAGCACTATCCGGGCCCCCTATGGCTACACCTTC
CDR3aa: CASTIRAPYGYTF
d_gene: .
abundance: .
j_gene: TRBJ1-2
v_gene: TRBV28
len: 13

CDR3nt: TGCGCCAGCAGCTCCACCCCGACAGGGACGGGCTATGGCTACACCTTC
CDR3aa: CASSSTPTGTGYGYTF
d_gene: TRBD1
abundance: .
j_gene: TRBJ1-2
v_gene: TRBV5-1
len: 16

CDR3nt: TGTGCCAGTAGTAAGAGGACAGGGTGGGTGGAGACCCAGTACTTC
CDR3aa: CASSKRTGWVETQYF
d_gene: TRBD1
abundance: once
j_gene: TRBJ2-5
v_gene: TRBV19
len: 15

CDR3nt: TGTGCCAGTAGGCGACTAGCGGGGACTCAAGAGACCCAGTACTTC
CDR3aa: CASRRLAGTQETQYF
d_gene: TRBD2
abundance: .
j_gene: TRBJ2-5
v_gene: TRBV19
len: 15

CDR3nt: TGCAGTGCTCTAAGAGCGGGTGAAGCTTTCTTT
CDR3aa: CSALRAGEAFF
d_gene: .
abundance: once
j_gene: TRBJ1-1
v_gene: TRBV20-1
len: 11

CDR3nt: TGTGCCAGTAGTATTGGGGGGGCCAAGAACACTGAAGCTTTCTTT
CDR3aa: CASSIGGAKNTEAFF
d_gene: .
abundance: .
j_gene: TRBJ1-1
v_gene: TRBV19
len: 15

CDR3nt: TGTGCCAGTAGTTCCACAGGGGGGATTAATGAAAAACTGTTTTTT
CDR3aa: CASSSTGGINEKLFF
d_gene: TRBD1
abundance: .
j_gene: TRBJ1-4
v_gene: TRBV19
len: 15

CDR3nt: TGTGCCAGCAGTGAGGACAGGGGGAGGAACATTCAGTACTTC
CDR3aa: CASSEDRGRNIQYF
d_gene: TRBD1
abundance: few
j_gene: TRBJ2-4
v_gene: TRBV2
len: 14

CDR3nt: TGTGCCAGCAGCTTACTACAGGGGGGAGAGACCCAGTACTTC
CDR3aa: CASSLLQGGETQYF
d_gene: TRBD1
abundance: .
j_gene: TRBJ2-5
v_gene: TRBV13
len: 14

CDR3nt: TGTGCCAGTAGTAGGGACAGAGATAACTATGGCTACACCTTC
CDR3aa: CASSRDRDNYGYTF
d_gene: TRBD1
abundance: .
j_gene: TRBJ1-2
v_gene: TRBV19
len: 14

CDR3nt: TGCGCCAGCAGGGGCGGGGGAATTAACTATGGCTACACCTTC
CDR3aa: CASRGGGINYGYTF
d_gene: .
abundance: .
j_gene: TRBJ1-2
v_gene: TRBV5-1
len: 14

CDR3nt: TGCGCCAGCACCCCCGAGCCCGGGTTGAGCTCTGGAAACACCATATATTTT
CDR3aa: CASTPEPGLSSGNTIYF
d_gene: .
abundance: .
j_gene: TRBJ1-3
v_gene: TRBV5-1
len: 17

CDR3nt: TGTGCCAGCAGTGTGGGGGGGCGAGAAGCTTTCTTT
CDR3aa: CASSVGGREAFF
d_gene: .
abundance: .
j_gene: TRBJ1-1
v_gene: TRBV25-1
len: 12

CDR3nt: TGTGCCAGCAGTGAATATCTATCTTACGAGCAGTACTTC
CDR3aa: CASSEYLSYEQYF
d_gene: .
abundance: once
j_gene: TRBJ2-7
v_gene: TRBV25-1
len: 13

CDR3nt: TGTGCCAGCAGCTTGGAGGAGGGAGGTGAGCAGTTCTTC
CDR3aa: CASSLEEGGEQFF
d_gene: .
abundance: .
j_gene: TRBJ2-1
v_gene: TRBV5-4
len: 13

CDR3nt: TGTGCCAGCAGTGAAGCTACAGGGGGAGGCTATGGCTACACCTTC
CDR3aa: CASSEATGGGYGYTF
d_gene: TRBD1
abundance: few
j_gene: TRBJ1-2
v_gene: TRBV6-1
len: 15

CDR3nt: TGTGCCACCCGAGGCCCCACTAGGCCTCCCGGAAACACCATATATTTT
CDR3aa: CATRGPTRPPGNTIYF
d_gene: .
abundance: .
j_gene: TRBJ1-3
v_gene: TRBV15
len: 16

CDR3nt: TGTGCCAGCAGTTCCACAGGGAGGGGTCAGCCCCAGCATTTT
CDR3aa: CASSSTGRGQPQHF
d_gene: .
abundance: .
j_gene: TRBJ1-5
v_gene: TRBV6-6
len: 14

CDR3nt: TGCAGCGTTGATCAAGGTCCGGGCACTGAAGCTTTCTTT
CDR3aa: CSVDQGPGTEAFF
d_gene: .
abundance: .
j_gene: TRBJ1-1
v_gene: TRBV29-1
len: 13

CDR3nt: TGTGCCAGCACCCTCGGCGGGTATAACACTGAAGCTTTCTTT
CDR3aa: CASTLGGYNTEAFF
d_gene: .
abundance: .
j_gene: TRBJ1-1
v_gene: TRBV28
len: 14

CDR3nt: TGTGCCAGCAGCTTTGCAAGGACCGGGGAGCTGTTTTTT
CDR3aa: CASSFARTGELFF
d_gene: .
abundance: once
j_gene: TRBJ2-2
v_gene: TRBV5-4
len: 13

CDR3nt: TGTGCCAGCAGCTTGTTCGGCTCCTACGAGCAGTACTTC
CDR3aa: CASSLFGSYEQYF
d_gene: .
abundance: .
j_gene: TRBJ2-7
v_gene: TRBV5-5
len: 13

CDR3nt: TGTGCCAGCAGAGAGACAGGGTACGGAAACACCATATATTTT
CDR3aa: CASRETGYGNTIYF
d_gene: TRBD1
abundance: .
j_gene: TRBJ1-3
v_gene: TRBV6-6
len: 14

CDR3nt: TGCGCCAGCAGCCAAGAGCAGGGAGGCTCCTACGAGCAGTACTTC
CDR3aa: CASSQEQGGSYEQYF
d_gene: .
abundance: few
j_gene: TRBJ2-7
v_gene: TRBV4-1
len: 15

CDR3nt: TGTGCCTGGGCATATAGCGGGGGCTACGAGCAGTACTTC
CDR3aa: CAWAYSGGYEQYF
d_gene: TRBD2
abundance: .
j_gene: TRBJ2-7
v_gene: TRBV30
len: 13

CDR3nt: TGTGCCAGCACCGGACTAGCGGTCCGCTACGAGCAGTACTTC
CDR3aa: CASTGLAVRYEQYF
d_gene: TRBD2
abundance: .
j_gene: TRBJ2-7
v_gene: TRBV2
len: 14

CDR3nt: TGTGCCTGGAGACTAGCGGGCTTTTACAATGAGCAGTTCTTC
CDR3aa: CAWRLAGFYNEQFF
d_gene: TRBD2
abundance: .
j_gene: TRBJ2-1
v_gene: TRBV30
len: 14

CDR3nt: TGCGCCAGCAGCCCGGACTCGACCTCCTACGAGCAGTACTTC
CDR3aa: CASSPDSTSYEQYF
d_gene: .
abundance: few
j_gene: TRBJ2-7
v_gene: TRBV5-1
len: 14

CDR3nt: TGTGCCAGCAGCGTGAGCGGGAGCTCCTACAATGAGCAGTTCTTC
CDR3aa: CASSVSGSSYNEQFF
d_gene: TRBD2
abundance: once
j_gene: TRBJ2-1
v_gene: TRBV9
len: 15

CDR3nt: TGCGCCAGCAGGGGACAGGGAGCCTACGAGCAGTACTTC
CDR3aa: CASRGQGAYEQYF
d_gene: TRBD1
abundance: .
j_gene: TRBJ2-7
v_gene: TRBV10-2
len: 13

CDR3nt: TGCGCCAGCAGCCTGAGGGGCGGCCCGAACACTGAAGCTTTCTTT
CDR3aa: CASSLRGGPNTEAFF
d_gene: .
abundance: .
j_gene: TRBJ1-1
v_gene: TRBV5-1
len: 15

CDR3nt: TGTGCCAGCGAAAAGGGCGGCAGTAGATACGAGCAGTACTTC
CDR3aa: CASEKGGSRYEQYF
d_gene: .
abundance: .
j_gene: TRBJ2-7
v_gene: TRBV2
len: 14

CDR3nt: TGTGCCAGTAGTATAGCCGCTGGGGCCCAGTACTTC
CDR3aa: CASSIAAGAQYF
d_gene: .
abundance: .
j_gene: TRBJ2-5
v_gene: TRBV19
len: 12

CDR3nt: TGTGCCAGCAGCAACCCGACACAGATGAGCACTGAAGCTTTCTTT
CDR3aa: CASSNPTQMSTEAFF
d_gene: .
abundance: .
j_gene: TRBJ1-1
v_gene: TRBV6-5
len: 15

CDR3nt: TGTGCCAGCAGCTTAGAACCCAGGAGCTCCTACAATGAGCAGTTCTTC
CDR3aa: CASSLEPRSSYNEQFF
d_gene: .
abundance: .
j_gene: TRBJ2-1
v_gene: TRBV5-4
len: 16

CDR3nt: TGTGCCAGCAGTTTATCGCCGCGTCGGACAGGGGGCCACGAGCAGTACTTC
CDR3aa: CASSLSPRRTGGHEQYF
d_gene: TRBD1
abundance: .
j_gene: TRBJ2-7
v_gene: TRBV27
len: 17

CDR3nt: TGTGCCAGCAGGACTCTATTAGGGATTCGGGCGAAAAACATTCAGTACTTC
CDR3aa: CASRTLLGIRAKNIQYF
d_gene: .
abundance: .
j_gene: TRBJ2-4
v_gene: TRBV28
len: 17

CDR3nt: TGTGCCAGCAGGGACCAGGGGCGCTTTGAAAAACTGTTTTTT
CDR3aa: CASRDQGRFEKLFF
d_gene: .
abundance: once
j_gene: TRBJ1-4
v_gene: TRBV6-5
len: 14

CDR3nt: TGTGCCAGTAGAGTGGACAGCCCCTACTATGGCTACACCTTC
CDR3aa: CASRVDSPYYGYTF
d_gene: .
abundance: .
j_gene: TRBJ1-2
v_gene: TRBV19
len: 14

CDR3nt: TGTGCTAGTGGTTTGCCCCGGGGGGCCCCGGGAACCGGGGAGCTGTTTTTT
CDR3aa: CASGLPRGAPGTGELFF
d_gene: .
abundance: .
j_gene: TRBJ2-2
v_gene: TRBV12-5
len: 17

CDR3nt: TGTGCCAGCAGCTTACGGGCGGGGGTGCATGAGCAGTTCTTC
CDR3aa: CASSLRAGVHEQFF
d_gene: TRBD2
abundance: .
j_gene: TRBJ2-1
v_gene: TRBV11-3
len: 14

CDR3nt: TGTGCCAGCAGTAGCAGACAGGCTGGCTACACCTTC
CDR3aa: CASSSRQAGYTF
d_gene: .
abundance: .
j_gene: TRBJ1-2
v_gene: TRBV2
len: 12

CDR3nt: TGTGCCAGCAGCTTCCGGGCCTCTTATGGGGAGCAGTTCTTC
CDR3aa: CASSFRASYGEQFF
d_gene: .
abundance: .
j_gene: TRBJ2-1
v_gene: TRBV7-9
len: 14

CDR3nt: TGTGCCAGCAGTGTCGGAGGCGGGGAAGCTTTCTTT
CDR3aa: CASSVGGGEAFF
d_gene: .
abundance: .
j_gene: TRBJ1-1
v_gene: TRBV6-6
len: 12

CDR3nt: TGTGCCAGCTGGACCCCAGGGCTACCGCTCTATGGCTACACCTTC
CDR3aa: CASWTPGLPLYGYTF
d_gene: .
abundance: .
j_gene: TRBJ1-2
v_gene: TRBV28
len: 15

CDR3nt: TGTGCCAGTAGTATGATTGACCCGACCGTAACGCAGTATTTT
CDR3aa: CASSMIDPTVTQYF
d_gene: .
abundance: .
j_gene: TRBJ2-3
v_gene: TRBV19
len: 14

CDR3nt: TGTGCCAGCAGCTTAGCAGGGAATAGGGATCAGCCCCAGCATTTT
CDR3aa: CASSLAGNRDQPQHF
d_gene: .
abundance: .
j_gene: TRBJ1-5
v_gene: TRBV7-9
len: 15

CDR3nt: TGTGCCAGCAGCCACCAAGGACTAGCGGGAGGGAATGAGCAGTTCTTC
CDR3aa: CASSHQGLAGGNEQFF
d_gene: TRBD2
abundance: .
j_gene: TRBJ2-1
v_gene: TRBV4-2
len: 16

CDR3nt: TGTGCCAGCAGCGAAAGGGGCGGGAGGAGGGGCTACGAGCAGTACTTC
CDR3aa: CASSERGGRRGYEQYF
d_gene: TRBD2
abundance: .
j_gene: TRBJ2-7
v_gene: TRBV2
len: 16